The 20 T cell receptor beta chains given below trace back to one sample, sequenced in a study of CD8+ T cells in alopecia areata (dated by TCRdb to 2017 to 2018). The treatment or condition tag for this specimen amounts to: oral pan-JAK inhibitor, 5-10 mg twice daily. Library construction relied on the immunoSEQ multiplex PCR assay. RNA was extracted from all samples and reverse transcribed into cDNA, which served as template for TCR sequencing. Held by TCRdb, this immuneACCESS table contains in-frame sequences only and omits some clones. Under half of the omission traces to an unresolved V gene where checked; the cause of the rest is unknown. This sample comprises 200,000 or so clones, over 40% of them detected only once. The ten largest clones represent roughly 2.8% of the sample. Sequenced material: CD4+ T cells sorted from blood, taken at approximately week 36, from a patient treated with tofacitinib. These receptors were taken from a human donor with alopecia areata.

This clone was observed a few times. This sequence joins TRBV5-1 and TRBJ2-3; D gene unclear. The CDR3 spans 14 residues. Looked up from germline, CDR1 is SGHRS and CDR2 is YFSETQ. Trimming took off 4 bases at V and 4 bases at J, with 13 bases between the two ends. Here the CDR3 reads CASSPRSGADTQYF. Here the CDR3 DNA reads TGCGCCAGCAGCCCCCGATCCGGCGCAGATACGCAGTATTTT.

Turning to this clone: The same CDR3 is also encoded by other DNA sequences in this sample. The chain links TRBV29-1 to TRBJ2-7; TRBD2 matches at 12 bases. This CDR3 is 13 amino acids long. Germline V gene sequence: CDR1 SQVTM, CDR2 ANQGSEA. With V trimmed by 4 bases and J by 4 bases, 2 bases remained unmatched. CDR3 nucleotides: TGCAGCGTTGGACTAGCGGGAGTTTACGAGCAGTACTTC. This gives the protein CSVGLAGVYEQYF.

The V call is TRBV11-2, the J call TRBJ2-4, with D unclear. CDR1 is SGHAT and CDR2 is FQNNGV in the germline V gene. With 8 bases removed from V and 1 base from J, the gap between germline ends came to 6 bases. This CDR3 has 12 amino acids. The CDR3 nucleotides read TGTGCCAGCCTTTCGGCCAAAAACATTCAGTACTTC. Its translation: CASLSAKNIQYF.

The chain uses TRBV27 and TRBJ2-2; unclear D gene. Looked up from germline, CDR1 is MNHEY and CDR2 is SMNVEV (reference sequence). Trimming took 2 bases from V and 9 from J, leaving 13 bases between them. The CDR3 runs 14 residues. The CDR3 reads CASSLDGTLRELFF. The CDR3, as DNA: TGTGCCAGCAGTTTAGATGGCACCCTCCGGGAGCTGTTTTTT.

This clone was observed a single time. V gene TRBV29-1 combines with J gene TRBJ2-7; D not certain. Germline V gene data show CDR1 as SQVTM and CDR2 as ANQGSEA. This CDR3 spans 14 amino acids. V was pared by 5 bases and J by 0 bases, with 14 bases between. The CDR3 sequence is CSVTTPLSSYEQYF. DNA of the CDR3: TGCAGCGTTACGACCCCCCTATCCTCCTACGAGCAGTACTTC.

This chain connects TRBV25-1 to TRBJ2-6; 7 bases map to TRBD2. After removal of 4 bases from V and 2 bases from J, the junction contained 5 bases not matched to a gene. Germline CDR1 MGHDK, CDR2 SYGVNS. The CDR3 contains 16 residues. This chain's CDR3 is CASSGREGAGANVLTF. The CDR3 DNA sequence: TGTGCCAGCAGTGGGAGGGAGGGAGCTGGGGCCAACGTCCTGACTTTC.

The CDR3 spells CASSLMGGQETQYF. CDR3 coding DNA: TGCGCCAGCAGCCTCATGGGGGGGCAAGAGACCCAGTACTTC. The J gene is TRBJ2-5, the V gene TRBV4-3, with 7 bases matching TRBD2. Germline assignment: CDR1 LGHNA and CDR2 YSLEER. The CDR3 loop spans 14 amino acids. V shed 4 bases, J shed 2 bases, and the junction held 4 bases outside the gene matches.

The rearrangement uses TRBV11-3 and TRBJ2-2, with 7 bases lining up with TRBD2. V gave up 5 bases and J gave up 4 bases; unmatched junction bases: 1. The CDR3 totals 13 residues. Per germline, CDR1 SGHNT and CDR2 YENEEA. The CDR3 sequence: CASSPGGTGELFF. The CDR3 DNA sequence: TGTGCCAGCAGCCCGGGGGGCACCGGGGAGCTGTTTTTT.

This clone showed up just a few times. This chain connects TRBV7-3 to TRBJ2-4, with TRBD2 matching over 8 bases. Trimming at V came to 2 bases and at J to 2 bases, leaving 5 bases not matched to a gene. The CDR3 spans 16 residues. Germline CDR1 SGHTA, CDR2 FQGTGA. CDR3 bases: TGTGCCAGCAGCTTAGCCGGGACTAGGACCAAAAACATTCAGTACTTC. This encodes CASSLAGTRTKNIQYF.

The CDR3 reads CASKTGLTGEKLFF. DNA for the CDR3: TGTGCCAGCAAGACCGGGTTGACCGGGGAAAAACTGTTTTTT. This chain uses TRBV6-5 with TRBJ1-4; D is unclear. This CDR3 has 14 amino acids. The germline V gene has CDR1 MNHEY and CDR2 SVGAGI. The V and J ends lost 7 bases and 8 bases respectively, with 17 bases between them.

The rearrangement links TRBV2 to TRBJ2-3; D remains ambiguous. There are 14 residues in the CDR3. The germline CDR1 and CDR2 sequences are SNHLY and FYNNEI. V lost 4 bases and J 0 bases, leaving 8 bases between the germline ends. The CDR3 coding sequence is TGTGCCAGCAGTGTTTCGCGGAGCACAGATACGCAGTATTTT. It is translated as CASSVSRSTDTQYF.

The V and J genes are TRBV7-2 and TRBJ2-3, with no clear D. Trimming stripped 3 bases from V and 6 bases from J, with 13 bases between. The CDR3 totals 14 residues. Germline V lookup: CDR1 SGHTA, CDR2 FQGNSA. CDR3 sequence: CASSFGYGVDTQYF. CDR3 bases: TGTGCCAGCAGCTTCGGCTACGGCGTCGATACGCAGTATTTT.

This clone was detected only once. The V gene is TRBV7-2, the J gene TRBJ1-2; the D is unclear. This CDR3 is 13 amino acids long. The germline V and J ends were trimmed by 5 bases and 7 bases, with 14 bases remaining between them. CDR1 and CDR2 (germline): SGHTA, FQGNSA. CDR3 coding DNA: TGTGCCAGCAGCCCACGAGGGTCCGGTGGCTACACCTTC. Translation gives CASSPRGSGGYTF.

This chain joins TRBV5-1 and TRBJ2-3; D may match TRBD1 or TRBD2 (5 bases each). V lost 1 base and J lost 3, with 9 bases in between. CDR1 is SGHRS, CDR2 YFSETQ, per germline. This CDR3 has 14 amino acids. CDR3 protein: CASSLQGETDTQYF. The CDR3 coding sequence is TGCGCCAGCAGCTTGCAGGGAGAGACAGATACGCAGTATTTT.

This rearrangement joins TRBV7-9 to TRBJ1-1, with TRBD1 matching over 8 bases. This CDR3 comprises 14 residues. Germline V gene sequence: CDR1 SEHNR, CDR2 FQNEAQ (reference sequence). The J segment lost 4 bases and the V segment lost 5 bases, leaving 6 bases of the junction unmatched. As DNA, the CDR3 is TGTGCCAGCAGCACCCAACAGGGGGGCACTGAAGCTTTCTTT. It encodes CASSTQQGGTEAFF.

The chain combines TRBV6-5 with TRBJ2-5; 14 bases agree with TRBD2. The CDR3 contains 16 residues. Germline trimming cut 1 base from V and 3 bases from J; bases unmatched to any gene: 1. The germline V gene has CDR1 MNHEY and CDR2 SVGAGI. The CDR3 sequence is CASSYLTSGREETQYF. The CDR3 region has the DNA TGTGCCAGCAGTTACTTGACTAGCGGGAGGGAAGAGACCCAGTACTTC.

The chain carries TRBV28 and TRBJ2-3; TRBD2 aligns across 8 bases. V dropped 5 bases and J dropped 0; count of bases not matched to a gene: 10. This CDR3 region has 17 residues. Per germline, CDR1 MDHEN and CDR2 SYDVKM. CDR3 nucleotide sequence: TGTGCCAGCAGTCCCATCACTAGCGGCCCTAGCACAGATACGCAGTATTTT. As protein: CASSPITSGPSTDTQYF.

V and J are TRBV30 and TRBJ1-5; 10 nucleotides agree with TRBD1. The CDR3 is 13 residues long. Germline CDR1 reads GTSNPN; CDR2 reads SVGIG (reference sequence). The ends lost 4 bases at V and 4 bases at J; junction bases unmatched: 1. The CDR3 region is CAWKGQGNQPQHF. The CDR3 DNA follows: TGTGCCTGGAAGGGACAGGGGAATCAGCCCCAGCATTTT.

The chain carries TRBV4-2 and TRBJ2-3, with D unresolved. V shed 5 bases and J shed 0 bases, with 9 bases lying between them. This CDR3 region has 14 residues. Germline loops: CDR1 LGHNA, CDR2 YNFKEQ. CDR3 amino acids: CASSMASSTDTQYF. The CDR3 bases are TGTGCCAGCAGCATGGCATCTAGCACAGATACGCAGTATTTT.

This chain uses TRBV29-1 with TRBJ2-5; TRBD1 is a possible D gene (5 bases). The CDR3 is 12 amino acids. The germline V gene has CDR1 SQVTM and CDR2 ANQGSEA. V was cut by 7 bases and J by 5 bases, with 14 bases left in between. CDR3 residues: CSAGPGYETQYF. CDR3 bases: TGCAGCGCTGGCCCAGGGTACGAGACCCAGTACTTC.